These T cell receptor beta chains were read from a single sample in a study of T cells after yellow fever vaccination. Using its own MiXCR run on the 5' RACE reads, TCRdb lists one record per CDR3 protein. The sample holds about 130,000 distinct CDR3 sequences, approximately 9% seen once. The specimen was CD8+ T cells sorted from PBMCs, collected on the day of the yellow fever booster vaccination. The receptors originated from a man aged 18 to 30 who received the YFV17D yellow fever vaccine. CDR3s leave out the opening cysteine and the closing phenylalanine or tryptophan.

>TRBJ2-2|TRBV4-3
ASSQTKIGAGSNRAGELF
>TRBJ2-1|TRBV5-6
ASSLDLRASYNEQF
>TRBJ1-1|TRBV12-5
ASGSGGRNTEAF
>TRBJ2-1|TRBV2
ASSPMVGNEQF
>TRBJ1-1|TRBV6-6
ASSWAGEKTEAF
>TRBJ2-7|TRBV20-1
SARDNYEQY
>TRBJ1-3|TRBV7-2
ASSATRGHSGNTIY
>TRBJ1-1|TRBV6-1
ASSEYMNTEAF
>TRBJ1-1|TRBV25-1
ASGRQNTEAF
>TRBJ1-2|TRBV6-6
ASSYWAGGGLGYT
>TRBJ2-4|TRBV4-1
ASSPRDRGTNIQY
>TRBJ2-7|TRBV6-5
ASSSSSYEQY
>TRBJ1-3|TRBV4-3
ASSQEGYSGNTIY
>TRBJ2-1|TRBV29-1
SVEEPLDRATYNEQF
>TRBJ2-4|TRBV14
ASSQRTSHLDQY
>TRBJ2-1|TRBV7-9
ASSHWWDEQF
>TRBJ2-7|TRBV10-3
AISEAGGGYEQY
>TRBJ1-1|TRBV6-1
ASGGQMNTEAF
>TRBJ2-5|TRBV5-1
ASSLGLAGLIQETQY
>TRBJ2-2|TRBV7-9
ASSPPGLPQTGELF
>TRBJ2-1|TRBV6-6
ASSYSGTGPEQF
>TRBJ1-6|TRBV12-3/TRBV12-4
ASSFGTPYNSPLH